These 3 T cell receptor beta chains came from one sample sequenced in a study of cytomegalovirus exposure and HLA in healthy donors. PCR used 60 Vbeta primers and 13 Jbeta primers. Assay: immunoSEQ multiplex PCR; the TCRdb copy retains only in-frame clones and omits some. The table has 110,000 to 150,000 clones, more than 8% seen once. Sequenced input: PBMCs. All receptors come from a man between 45 and 60 years old in good health and CMV-seronegative.

This clone was detected a few times. The genes are TRBV6-1 and TRBJ1-2; D ambiguous. Trimming left V 4 bases short and J 0 bases short, with 6 bases between. This CDR3 region has 13 residues. Germline loops: CDR1 MNHNS, CDR2 SASEGT. CDR3 protein: CASSGQTNYGYTF. In DNA form, the CDR3 reads TGTGCCAGCAGTGGGCAGACTAACTATGGCTACACCTTC.

The gene calls are TRBV6-1 and TRBJ1-3; TRBD1 agrees at 7 bases. Trimming removed 4 bases from V and 8 bases from J; junction bases left unmatched: 8. Germline V gene sequence: CDR1 MNHNS, CDR2 SASEGT. This CDR3 has 14 residues. CDR3 residues: CASSARGARDTIYF. The DNA of the CDR3 is TGTGCCAGCAGTGCCAGGGGGGCTCGAGACACCATATATTTT.

This clone was observed a few times. The rearrangement links TRBV28 to TRBJ2-3; 10 nucleotides line up with TRBD1. This CDR3 comprises 16 residues. The V gene's germline CDR1 is MDHEN and CDR2 SYDVKM. Unmatched junction bases numbered 13, after V lost 7 bases and J lost 6 bases. CDR3 nucleotides: TGTGCCAGCACTTCTGGGACAGGGGCTTTTCTGGATACGCAGTATTTT. Residues: CASTSGTGAFLDTQYF.